A selection of T cell receptor beta chains follows, all from one sample in a study of tumor-infiltrating lymphocytes in primary liver carcinoma. In TCRdb, the multiplex PCR reads were re-called with MiXCR into one record per CDR3 protein. This table has fewer than 200,000 distinct CDR3 sequences, approximately 86% appearing once. The source material was tumor tissue from primary liver carcinoma. Every receptor here comes from a man between 35 and 55 years old with primary liver carcinoma and hepatitis B virus infection. CDR3s include the opening cysteine and the closing phenylalanine or tryptophan. Each record gives: clone size, V gene, J gene, D gene, CDR3 DNA, CDR3 protein. The D gene is left open where the match is weak. Rows give clone size only sometimes, using once, few, many, or a class for an expanded clone.

>NA|TRBV6-2/TRBV6-3|TRBJ2-7|NA
TGTGTCAGCAGTAGTGGGCGGAGCCGCAGCTCCTATGAGCAGTACTTC
CVSSSGRSRSSYEQYF
>medium-sized|TRBV11-2|TRBJ2-7|NA
TGTGCCAGCAGCTCTCTCAGGGCGATAACTTCCGACGAGCAGTACTTC
CASSSLRAITSDEQYF
>once|TRBV7-9|TRBJ1-2|TRBD1
TGTGCCAGCAGCTTAGCAACTGAAGGGACAGCTTATGGCTACTCCTTC
CASSLATEGTAYGYSF
>NA|TRBV10-3|TRBJ2-3|TRBD2
TGTGCCATCAGTGAGCCAGGACTAGCGGGAGCGACAGGTACGCTGTATTTT
CAISEPGLAGATGTLYF
>once|TRBV30|TRBJ1-1|NA
TGTGTCTGGAGTAACGGTATGAACACTAAAGCTTTCTTT
CVWSNGMNTKAFF
>NA|TRBV15|TRBJ2-5|NA
TGTGTCACCAGCAGAGGGAGTCGGGACATCGCCCAAGAGACCCAGTACTTC
CVTSRGSRDIAQETQYF
>once|TRBV29-1|TRBJ1-5|NA
TGCAGCGCACGGGCTTCGGGATTGTCAGATACGCAGCATTTT
CSARASGLSDTQHF
>NA|TRBV11-2|TRBJ1-1|NA
TGTGCCAGCAGCTTAGTTGGCGAACAAAAGAACACTGAAGCTTTCTTT
CASSLVGEQKNTEAFF
>once|TRBV21-1|TRBJ1-2|NA
TGCCAGCAGCAAAGAACTAGGCAGTCTCTGTCCTATGGCTACACCTTC
CQQQRTRQSLSYGYTF
>many|TRBV6-2/TRBV6-3|TRBJ2-7|NA
TGTGCCAGCAGTCCCGTGGGGGCCTACGAGCAGTACTTC
CASSPVGAYEQYF
>NA|TRBV6-1|TRBJ1-5|NA
TGTGCCGGCAGTGGCCTTGAGCCCCAGCATTTT
CAGSGLEPQHF
>NA|TRBV4-3|TRBJ2-7|NA
TGCGACAGCAGCCAAGCAGTTTCCTACGAGCGTTACTTC
CDSSQAVSYERYF
>NA|TRBV5-1|TRBJ2-5|NA
TGCGCCAGCAGCTTGGGAGGACAGAAAGAGACCCAGTACTTC
CASSLGGQKETQYF
>NA|TRBV6-5|TRBJ2-2|TRBD2
TGTGCCAGCAGTTCCGCGGGATTAGCGGGATGGGAGCTGTTTTTT
CASSSAGLAGWELFF
>NA|TRBV4-3|TRBJ2-7|NA
TGCGCCAGCAGCCAATTCCCCCACCCGGCGGACAATGAACAGTACTTC
CASSQFPHPADNEQYF
>NA|TRBV7-8|TRBJ2-6|TRBD2
TGTGTAAGCAGCTTAGACGGGAGGGGGGCTGGGGCCAACGTCCTGACTTTC
CVSSLDGRGAGANVLTF
>NA|TRBV6-6|TRBJ1-1|NA
TGTACAGTGGGAGGCGGGTTTCAGAACACTAAAGCTTTCTTT
CTVGGGFQNTKAFF
>NA|TRBV4-3|TRBJ2-7|TRBD1
TGCGCCGGTAGCCTCGAAGGGACAGCAGCTTACGAGCAGTACTTC
CAGSLEGTAAYEQYF
>NA|TRBV30|TRBJ2-7|NA
TGTGCCTGGACCGGCACTCCCTACGAGCAGTACTTC
CAWTGTPYEQYF
>NA|TRBV7-3|TRBJ2-5|NA
TGTGCCAGCAGATTAAGCCAAATTGGGACCCAGTACTTC
CASRLSQIGTQYF
>NA|TRBV30|TRBJ2-4|TRBD1
TGTGCCTGGAGTAACCAGGGGGTAACCAAAAACGTTCAGTACTTC
CAWSNQGVTKNVQYF
>once|TRBV11-2|TRBJ2-7|TRBD2
TGTGCCAGCAACTCGAGGGAGGGGAGGACTAGCGGGCTCAGCTCCTACGAGCCGTACTTC
CASNSREGRTSGLSSYEPYF
>NA|TRBV12-3/TRBV12-4|TRBJ2-7|NA
TGTGCCATCAGTTTAACGGCGGAACGTCCTTTTCCTTACTTC
CAISLTAERPFPYF
>NA|TRBV12-5|TRBJ2-4|NA
TGTGATAGTGGTTTAAGAGGGTTAGCCAAATACATTCAGTACTTC
CDSGLRGLAKYIQYF
>NA|TRBV6-1|TRBJ2-5|NA
TGTGCCAGCGGTGAACCCCGAAGTCGGGAGACCCAGTACTTT
CASGEPRSRETQYF
>NA|TRBV29-1|TRBJ2-2|NA
TGCAGCGCTGGGGGGAGGCGGACCGGGGAGCTATTTTTT
CSAGGRRTGELFF
>NA|TRBV7-9|TRBJ1-1|NA
TGTGCCAACACCCTGGACAACATGAACACTGAAGCTTTCTTT
CANTLDNMNTEAFF
>NA|TRBV29-1|TRBJ2-1|TRBD2
TGCAGCGTCTCCAGGACTAGCGGCTTGAGCTCCTACAATGAGCAGTTATTC
CSVSRTSGLSSYNEQLF